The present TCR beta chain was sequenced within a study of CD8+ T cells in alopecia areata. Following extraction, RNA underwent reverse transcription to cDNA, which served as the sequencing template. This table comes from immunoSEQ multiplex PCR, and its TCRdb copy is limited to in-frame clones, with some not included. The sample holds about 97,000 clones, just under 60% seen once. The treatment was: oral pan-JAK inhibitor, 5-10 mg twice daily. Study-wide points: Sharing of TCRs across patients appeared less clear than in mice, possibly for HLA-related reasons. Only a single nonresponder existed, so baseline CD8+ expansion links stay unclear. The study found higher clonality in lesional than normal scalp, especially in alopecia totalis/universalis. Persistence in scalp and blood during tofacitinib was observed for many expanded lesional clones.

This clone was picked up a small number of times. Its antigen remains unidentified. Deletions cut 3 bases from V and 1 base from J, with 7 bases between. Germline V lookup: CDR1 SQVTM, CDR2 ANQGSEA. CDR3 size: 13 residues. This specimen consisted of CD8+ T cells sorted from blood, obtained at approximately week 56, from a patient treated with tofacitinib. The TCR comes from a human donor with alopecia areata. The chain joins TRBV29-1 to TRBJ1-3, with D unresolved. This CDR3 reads CSVDGGSGNTIYF. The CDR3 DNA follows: TGCAGCGTTGACGGTGGGTCTGGAAACACCATATATTTT.